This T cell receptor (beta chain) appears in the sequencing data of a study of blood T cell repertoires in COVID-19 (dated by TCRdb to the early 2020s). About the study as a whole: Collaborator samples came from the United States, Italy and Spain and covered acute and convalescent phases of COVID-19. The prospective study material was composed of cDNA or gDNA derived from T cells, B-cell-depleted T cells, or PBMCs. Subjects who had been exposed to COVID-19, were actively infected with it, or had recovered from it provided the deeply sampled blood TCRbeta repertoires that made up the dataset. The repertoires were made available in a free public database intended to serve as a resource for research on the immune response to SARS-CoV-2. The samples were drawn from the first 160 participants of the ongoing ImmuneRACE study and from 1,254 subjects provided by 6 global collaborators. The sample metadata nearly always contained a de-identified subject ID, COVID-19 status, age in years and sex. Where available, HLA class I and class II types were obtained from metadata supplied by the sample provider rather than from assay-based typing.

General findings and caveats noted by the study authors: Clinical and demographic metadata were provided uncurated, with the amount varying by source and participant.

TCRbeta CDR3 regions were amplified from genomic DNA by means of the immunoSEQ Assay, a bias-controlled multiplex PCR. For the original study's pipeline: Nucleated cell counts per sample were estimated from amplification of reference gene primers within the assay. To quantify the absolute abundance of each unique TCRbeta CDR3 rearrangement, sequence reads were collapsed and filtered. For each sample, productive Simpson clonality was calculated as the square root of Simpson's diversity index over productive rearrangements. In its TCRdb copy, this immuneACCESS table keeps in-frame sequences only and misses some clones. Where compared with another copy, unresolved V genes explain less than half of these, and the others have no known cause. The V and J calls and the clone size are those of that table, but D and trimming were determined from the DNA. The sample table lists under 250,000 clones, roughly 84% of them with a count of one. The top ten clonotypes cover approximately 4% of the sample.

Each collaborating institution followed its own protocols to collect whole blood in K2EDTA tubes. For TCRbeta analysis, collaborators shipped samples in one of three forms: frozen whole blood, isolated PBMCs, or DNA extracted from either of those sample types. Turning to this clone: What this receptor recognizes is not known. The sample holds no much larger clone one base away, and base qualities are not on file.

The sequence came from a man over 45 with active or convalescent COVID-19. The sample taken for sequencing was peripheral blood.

The DNA reads TGTGCCAGCTCACCACCGGTTACAGGCCACGGCTACACCTTC. The translation is CASSPPVTGHGYTF. The chain joins TRBV18 to TRBJ1-2; 5 matching bases give a weak D call of TRBD1. For CDR1 and CDR2, the germline V gene lists KGHSH and LQKENI. The germline ends are 13 bases apart after V is trimmed by 0 bases and J by 8 bases. The CDR3 contains 14 residues, cysteine and phenylalanine counted. Only CDR3 DNA is held: 42 bases, read in frame from base 1.